The 30 T cell receptor beta chains presented below share a single source sample, sequenced in a study of neoadjuvant nivolumab and ipilimumab in lung cancer. Using immunoSEQ multiplex PCR, the repertoire was profiled, and TCRdb retains in-frame clones only, with some absent. The sample has about 33,000 clones, approximately 92% seen once. The specimen comprised peripheral blood, sampled after neoadjuvant nivolumab, alone or with ipilimumab, at or shortly before surgery. The receptors come from an adult with non-small cell lung cancer.

The V and J genes are TRBV29-1 and TRBJ2-1; possibly TRBD1 for D (8 bases). This CDR3 is built from 13 residues. Germline CDR1 reads SQVTM; CDR2 reads ANQGSEA. The ends were cut back, 7 bases at V and 4 bases at J, with 14 bases in the middle. The CDR3 nucleotides are TGCAGCGACGGACAGGGAGGGTACAATGAGCAGTTCTTC. Protein: CSDGQGGYNEQFF.

The V gene is TRBV18, the J gene TRBJ2-1, with D tentatively TRBD2 (5 bases). V lost 5 bases and J lost 9, with 14 bases in between. This CDR3 has 13 amino acids. The germline V gene has CDR1 KGHSH and CDR2 LQKENI. CDR3 nucleotides: TGTGCCAGCTCAATACTAGAACGCGGTGAGCAGTTCTTC. Translated, it gives CASSILERGEQFF.

This clone showed up just a few times. This chain links TRBV10-2 with TRBJ2-5; 9 bases fit TRBD1. This CDR3 spans 15 amino acids. Germline loops: CDR1 WSHSY, CDR2 SAAADI. Trimming took 4 bases from V and 6 from J; bases not matched to a gene: 9. The CDR3 coding sequence is TGCGCCAGCAGTGTTCTGGACAGGGGTAGGAAGACCCAGTACTTC. Translated: CASSVLDRGRKTQYF.

The CDR3 loop reads CASSLSTGGVEKLFF. CDR3 DNA sequence: TGCGCCAGCAGCTTATCGACAGGGGGCGTTGAAAAACTGTTTTTT. This chain connects TRBV5-1 to TRBJ1-4; TRBD1 agrees at 10 bases. Germline lookup yields CDR1 SGHRS and CDR2 YFSETQ. The CDR3 totals 15 residues. The J segment lost 7 bases and the V segment lost 2 bases, leaving 5 bases of the junction unmatched. The full variable domain, in which reference TRBV5-1 and TRBJ1-4 provide the parts outside the CDR3, is KAGVTQTPRYLIKTRGQQVTLSCSPISGHRSVSWYQQTPGQGLQFLFEYFSETQRNKGNFPGRFSGRQFSNSRSEMNVSTLELGDSALYLCASSLSTGGVEKLFFGSGTQLSVL.

This clone was recorded only once. This chain links TRBV14 with TRBJ1-5; weak D call: TRBD1 (6 bases). Germline V gene lookup returns CDR1 SGHDN and CDR2 FVKESK. Trimming took off 4 bases at V and 7 bases at J, with 8 bases between the two ends. The length of the CDR3 is 12 residues. The CDR3 DNA reads as TGTGCCAGCAGCCTCGGGGGCCAGCCCCAGCATTTT. It translates to CASSLGGQPQHF. Looking up the rest from reference TRBV14 and TRBJ1-5 gives the full variable domain: EAGVTQFPSHSVIEKGQTVTLRCDPISGHDNLYWYRRVMGKEIKFLLHFVKESKQDESGMPNNRFLAERTGGTYSTLKVQPAELEDSGVYFCASSLGGQPQHFGDGTRLSIL.

The rearrangement joins TRBV7-9 to TRBJ2-5, with 9 bases fitting TRBD2. After removal of 3 bases from V and 5 bases from J, the junction contained 10 bases not matched to a gene. Per the germline V gene, CDR1 is SEHNR and CDR2 is FQNEAQ (reference sequence). The CDR3 loop spans 16 amino acids. The CDR3 DNA follows: TGTGCCAGCAGCTTCGAGCGGGAGGCCCGCCCGGAGACCCAGTACTTC. Translation gives CASSFEREARPETQYF.

The rearrangement joins TRBV28 to TRBJ2-1; the match to TRBD2 covers 9 bases. The length of the CDR3 is 14 residues. Germline values: CDR1 MDHEN, CDR2 SYDVKM. The trim removed 10 bases at V and 8 bases at J, leaving 12 bases unmatched. DNA of the CDR3: TGTGCCACCGCTCCAGTAGCGGGGGTTCATGAGCAGTTCTTC. The encoded protein is CATAPVAGVHEQFF. Full variable domain (missing parts from reference TRBV28 and TRBJ2-1): DVKVTQSSRYLVKRTGEKVFLECVQDMDHENMFWYRQDPGLGLRLIYFSYDVKMKEKGDIPEGYSVSREKKERFSLILESASTNQTSMYLCATAPVAGVHEQFFGPGTRLTVL.

The chain joins TRBV9 to TRBJ2-7; D ambiguous. Trimming removed 4 bases from V and 3 bases from J, with 14 bases in between. The germline gives CDR1 SGDLS, CDR2 YYNGEE. The CDR3 is made up of 14 amino acids. CDR3 sequence (DNA): TGTGCCAGCAGCCCGCGAGGCACCGACTACGAGCAGTACTTC. Residues: CASSPRGTDYEQYF.

This clone was detected once. The junction does not match germline at one end; this may be a read error. The V gene is TRBV5-4, the J gene TRBJ1-2, with TRBD1 matching 8 bases. The germline CDR1 and CDR2 sequences are SGHNT and YYREEE (reference sequence). This CDR3 is 14 amino acids long. CDR3 residues: CASSLDREEYGYTF. For the CDR3, the DNA is TGTGCCAGCAGTTTGGACAGGGAAGAGTATGGCTACACCTTC.

CDR3 amino acids: CASSSYRFPITYEQYF. The CDR3 nucleotides are TGTGCCAGCAGTTCCTACAGGTTTCCGATTACCTACGAGCAGTACTTC. The chain has TRBV28 and TRBJ2-7, with D possibly matching TRBD1 (5 bases). V lost 4 bases to trimming and J lost 2 bases, with 18 bases between them. The CDR3 runs 16 residues. Germline assignment: CDR1 MDHEN and CDR2 SYDVKM.

The chain combines TRBV25-1 with TRBJ2-2; 11 nucleotides line up with TRBD1. Germline trimming cut 6 bases from V and 5 bases from J; bases unmatched to any gene: 8. The CDR3 is 16 amino acids. The germline gives CDR1 MGHDK, CDR2 SYGVNS. This CDR3 is CASRGDRGGETGELFF. In nucleotides, the CDR3 is TGTGCCAGCAGGGGGGACAGGGGGGGGGAAACCGGGGAGCTGTTTTTT.

This rearrangement joins TRBV6-1 to TRBJ2-4; unclear D gene. The CDR3 loop spans 15 amino acids. V lost 6 bases, J lost 0 bases, and 12 bases lay in between. Germline V gene data show CDR1 as MNHNS and CDR2 as SASEGT. The CDR3 here is CASRPTRLAKNIQYF. The CDR3 region has the DNA TGTGCCAGCAGACCGACACGTCTAGCCAAAAACATTCAGTACTTC.

The V gene is TRBV6-1, the J gene TRBJ2-3, with 8 nucleotides matching TRBD1. The trim removed 5 bases at V and 0 bases at J, leaving 4 bases unmatched. The CDR3 sequence is 15 residues long. CDR1 MNHNS and CDR2 SASEGT come from the germline V gene. The CDR3: CASSPTGASTDTQYF. CDR3 DNA: TGTGCCAGCAGTCCGACAGGGGCTAGCACAGATACGCAGTATTTT.

The chain carries TRBV25-1 and TRBJ2-3; TRBD2 matches at 7 bases. V lost 6 bases and J lost 0; bases outside the gene matches: 9. The CDR3 spans 16 residues. Per germline, CDR1 MGHDK and CDR2 SYGVNS. This CDR3 reads CASSLLAASSTDTQYF. CDR3 nucleotide sequence: TGTGCCAGCAGCCTTCTAGCGGCCTCTAGCACAGATACGCAGTATTTT.

The V call is TRBV7-2, the J call TRBJ2-5; 14 bases map to TRBD2. Germline CDR1 SGHTA, CDR2 FQGNSA. V lost 6 bases and J lost 5; bases outside the gene matches: 2. This CDR3 is built from 14 residues. This chain's CDR3 is CASRWTSGRETQYF. In nucleotides, the CDR3 is TGTGCCAGCAGATGGACTAGCGGGAGGGAGACCCAGTACTTC.

V and J are TRBV7-9 and TRBJ1-5, with D hard to call. Germline loops: CDR1 SEHNR, CDR2 FQNEAQ (reference sequence). This CDR3 has 12 amino acids. V gave up 5 bases and J gave up 5 bases, with 7 bases separating them. CDR3 DNA: TGTGCCAGCAGCCTTCGAGATCAGCCCCAGCATTTT. Protein: CASSLRDQPQHF.

The rearrangement links TRBV12-5 to TRBJ2-1, with TRBD1 matching 10 bases. The CDR3 has 15 amino acids. Germline CDR1 reads LGHNT; CDR2 reads FRNRAP. J gave up 6 bases and V 1 base, and 3 bases lay outside the gene matches. The CDR3 here is CASGLDRTGGNEQFF. The CDR3 DNA follows: TGTGCTAGTGGTTTGGACAGGACAGGGGGCAATGAGCAGTTCTTC.

As concerns this clone: The DNA is left out, because the CDR3 cannot be placed on it with certainty; the CDR3 is given as TCRdb lists it. J is TRBJ1-1 and V is TRBV28. The germline V gene has CDR1 MDHEN and CDR2 SYDVKM. The CDR3 sequence runs 15 residues, both termini included. The CDR3: CASSSLWGISVGAFF.

The rearrangement joins TRBV6-4 to TRBJ1-2, with D possibly being TRBD1 (5 bases). Trimming took 9 bases from V and 2 from J, leaving 10 bases between them. The CDR3 runs 12 residues. CDR1 MRHNA and CDR2 SNTAGT come from the germline V gene. The CDR3 region has the DNA TGTGCCAGTCAGGGAGTAAACTATGGCTACACCTTC. Translation: CASQGVNYGYTF.

The J gene is TRBJ2-1, the V gene TRBV4-1, with 10 bases matching TRBD2. V gave up 4 bases and J gave up 4 bases; unmatched junction bases: 4. CDR3 length: 15 residues. CDR1 is MGHRA, CDR2 YSYEKL, per germline. DNA of the CDR3: TGCGCCAGCAGCCCCGGACTAGCGGTATACAATGAGCAGTTCTTC. Its translation: CASSPGLAVYNEQFF.

This clone was observed a few times. J is TRBJ1-5 and V is TRBV18; the match to TRBD1 covers 9 bases. Germline V gene data show CDR1 as KGHSH and CDR2 as LQKENI. CDR3 length: 15 amino acids. V lost 3 bases, J lost 4 bases, and 4 bases stayed unmatched. CDR3 sequence reads: CASSPTGTGNQPQHF. The CDR3, as DNA: TGTGCCAGCTCACCTACCGGGACAGGGAATCAGCCCCAGCATTTT.

The chain links TRBV5-1 to TRBJ1-5, with 7 bases identical to TRBD1. This CDR3 region has 13 residues. Trimming at V came to 4 bases and at J to 4 bases, leaving 2 bases not matched to a gene. Per the germline V gene, CDR1 is SGHRS and CDR2 is YFSETQ. Here the CDR3 DNA reads TGCGCCAGCAGCCGGGACAGTAATCAGCCCCAGCATTTT. Its protein is CASSRDSNQPQHF.

This chain joins TRBV9 and TRBJ2-7; D is ambiguous. The germline V gene encodes CDR1 SGDLS and CDR2 YYNGEE. The CDR3 has 15 amino acids. V was clipped by 0 bases and J by 3 bases, with 13 bases between them. CDR3 DNA sequence: TGTGCCAGCAGCGTAGCGACGGGCCCCCTCTACGAGCAGTACTTC. It specifies CASSVATGPLYEQYF.

The rearrangement uses TRBV10-2 and TRBJ1-1; perhaps TRBD1 as D (6 bases). There are 16 residues in the CDR3. V dropped 1 base and J dropped 1 base, with 13 bases sitting between them. From germline, CDR1 is WSHSY and CDR2 SAAADI. The CDR3 DNA reads as TGCGCCAGCAGTGAGTGGAAGGGAGGGGGGAACACTGAAGCTTTCTTT. Amino acids: CASSEWKGGGNTEAFF.

The J gene is TRBJ1-1, the V gene TRBV11-2, with D unresolved. Germline assignment: CDR1 SGHAT and CDR2 FQNNGV. Trimming stripped 1 base from V and 3 bases from J, with 6 bases between. This CDR3 contains 13 residues. As DNA, the CDR3 is TGTGCCAGCAGCTTAGGACCGTACACTGAAGCTTTCTTT. Its protein product is CASSLGPYTEAFF.

The chain combines TRBV28 with TRBJ1-5; no definite D call. The germline gives CDR1 MDHEN, CDR2 SYDVKM. V lost 2 bases and J 0 bases, leaving 8 bases between the germline ends. This CDR3 has 15 residues. For the CDR3, the DNA is TGTGCCAGCAGTTTAAGGCTGAATAGCAATCAGCCCCAGCATTTT. Translating gives CASSLRLNSNQPQHF.

The chain uses TRBV19 and TRBJ1-5, with 7 bases matching TRBD1. Germline V gene lookup returns CDR1 LNHDA and CDR2 SQIVND (reference sequence). There are 15 residues in the CDR3. V shed 1 base, J shed 3 bases, and the junction held 3 bases outside the gene matches. CDR3 nucleotide sequence: TGTGCCAGTAGTATAGGGGGGACAGTCAATCAGCCCCAGCATTTT. Translated, it gives CASSIGGTVNQPQHF.

The V and J genes are TRBV2 and TRBJ2-5; TRBD2 matches at 9 bases. The germline CDR1 and CDR2 sequences are SNHLY and FYNNEI. The CDR3 has 14 amino acids. V was clipped by 6 bases and J by 3 bases; unmatched bases: 5. In nucleotides, the CDR3 is TGTGCCAGCAGGTCGACTAGCGGAAAAGAGACCCAGTACTTC. The encoded protein is CASRSTSGKETQYF. The full variable domain, with the rest looked up from reference TRBV2 and TRBJ2-5, is EPEVTQTPSHQVTQMGQEVILRCVPISNHLYFYWYRQILGQKVEFLVSFYNNEISEKSEIFDDQFSVERPDGSNFTLKIRSTKLEDSAMYFCASRSTSGKETQYFGPGTRLLVL.

J is TRBJ2-2 and V is TRBV4-1; either TRBD1 or TRBD2 may supply D (6 bases each). Trimming shortened V by 4 bases and J by 0 bases, and 12 bases separated the two germline ends. Germline V gene sequence: CDR1 MGHRA, CDR2 YSYEKL. The CDR3 has 16 amino acids. DNA for the CDR3: TGCGCCAGCAGCCCACTGGGGGGCTCGAACACCGGGGAGCTGTTTTTT. It codes for CASSPLGGSNTGELFF.

J is TRBJ1-2 and V is TRBV5-1; the match to TRBD1 covers 8 bases. With 4 bases clipped from V and 8 bases from J, the junction kept 13 bases outside the gene matches. Germline assignment: CDR1 SGHRS and CDR2 YFSETQ. The CDR3 consists of 15 residues. CDR3 nucleotides: TGCGCCAGCAGCCCAGGGACAGGACTCCTAGGGGGCTACACCTTC. Its protein product is CASSPGTGLLGGYTF.